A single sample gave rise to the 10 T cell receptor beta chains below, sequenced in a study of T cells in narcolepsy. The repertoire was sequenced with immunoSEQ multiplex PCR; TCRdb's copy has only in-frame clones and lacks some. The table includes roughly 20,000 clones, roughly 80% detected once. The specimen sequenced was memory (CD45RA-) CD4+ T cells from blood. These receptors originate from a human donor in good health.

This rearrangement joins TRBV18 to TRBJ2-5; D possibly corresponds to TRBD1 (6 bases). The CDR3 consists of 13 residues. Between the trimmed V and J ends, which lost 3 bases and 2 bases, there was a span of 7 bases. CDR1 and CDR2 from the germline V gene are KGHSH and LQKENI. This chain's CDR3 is CASSPDRQETQYF. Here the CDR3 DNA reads TGTGCCAGCTCACCCGACAGGCAAGAGACCCAGTACTTC.

The CDR3 here is CASSIVAVSYNEQFF. Written as DNA, the CDR3 is TGTGCCAGTAGTATAGTGGCAGTCTCCTACAATGAGCAGTTCTTC. The chain links TRBV19 to TRBJ2-1; D is undetermined. Germline V lookup: CDR1 LNHDA, CDR2 SQIVND (reference sequence). The CDR3 is 15 residues long. V was shortened by 1 base and J by 0 bases, with 7 bases between the two germline ends. The variable domain in full, with the rest retrieved from reference TRBV19 and TRBJ2-1, is DGGITQSPKYLFRKEGQNVTLSCEQNLNHDAMYWYRQDPGQGLRLIYYSQIVNDFQKGDIAEGYSVSREKKESFPLTVTSAQKNPTAFYLCASSIVAVSYNEQFFGPGTRLTVL.

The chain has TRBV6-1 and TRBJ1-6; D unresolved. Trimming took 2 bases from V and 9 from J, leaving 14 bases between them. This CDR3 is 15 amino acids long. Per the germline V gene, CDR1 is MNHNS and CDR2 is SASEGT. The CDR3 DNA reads TGTGCCAGCAGTGAATTGGCCATAGGTGGTTCACCCCTCCACTTT. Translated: CASSELAIGGSPLHF.

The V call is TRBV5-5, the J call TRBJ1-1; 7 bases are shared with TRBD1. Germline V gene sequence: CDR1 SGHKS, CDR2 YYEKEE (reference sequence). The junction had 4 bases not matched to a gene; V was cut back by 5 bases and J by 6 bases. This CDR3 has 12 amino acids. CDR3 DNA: TGTGCCAGCAGTTGGCAGGGGGCTGAAGCTTTCTTT. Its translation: CASSWQGAEAFF.

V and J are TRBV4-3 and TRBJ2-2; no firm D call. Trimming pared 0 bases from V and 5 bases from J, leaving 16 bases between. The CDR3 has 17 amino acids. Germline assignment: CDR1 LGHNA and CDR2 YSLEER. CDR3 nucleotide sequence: TGCGCCAGCAGCCAAGACCCCCCCCGTGCTAGAACCGGGGAGCTGTTTTTT. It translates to CASSQDPPRARTGELFF.

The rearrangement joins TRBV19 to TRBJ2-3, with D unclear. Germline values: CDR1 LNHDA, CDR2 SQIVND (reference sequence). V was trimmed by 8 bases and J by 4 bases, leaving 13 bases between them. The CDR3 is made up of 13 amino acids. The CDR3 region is CASSESRADTQYF. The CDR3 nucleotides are TGTGCCAGTTCGGAGAGCCGGGCAGATACGCAGTATTTT.

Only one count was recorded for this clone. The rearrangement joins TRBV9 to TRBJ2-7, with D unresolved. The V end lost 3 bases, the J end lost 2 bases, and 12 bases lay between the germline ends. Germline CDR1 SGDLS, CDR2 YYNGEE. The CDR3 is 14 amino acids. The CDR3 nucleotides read TGTGCCAGCAGCGCCCAGGTTGTCCCCTACGAGCAGTACTTC. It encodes CASSAQVVPYEQYF.

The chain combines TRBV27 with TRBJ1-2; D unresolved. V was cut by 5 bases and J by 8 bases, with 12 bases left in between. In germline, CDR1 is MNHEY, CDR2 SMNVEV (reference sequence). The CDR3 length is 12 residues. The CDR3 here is CASSRPPGGYTF. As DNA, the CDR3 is TGTGCCAGCAGTAGGCCGCCTGGGGGCTACACCTTC.

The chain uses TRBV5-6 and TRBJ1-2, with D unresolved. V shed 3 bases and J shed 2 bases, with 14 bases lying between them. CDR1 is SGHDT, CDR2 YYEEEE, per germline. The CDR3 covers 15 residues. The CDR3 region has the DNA TGTGCCAGCAGCTCGACGGCAAGAGGGAACTATGGCTACACCTTC. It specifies CASSSTARGNYGYTF. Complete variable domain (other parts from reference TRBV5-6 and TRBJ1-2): DAGVTQSPTHLIKTRGQQVTLRCSPKSGHDTVSWYQQALGQGPQFIFQYYEEEERQRGNFPDRFSGHQFPNYSSELNVNALLLGDSALYLCASSSTARGNYGYTFGSGTRLTVV.

The CDR3 sequence: CASGRLAGATGELFF. In DNA form, the CDR3 reads TGTGCTAGTGGTCGACTAGCGGGGGCCACCGGGGAGCTGTTTTTT. The chain carries TRBV12-5 and TRBJ2-2, with TRBD2 matching 12 bases. The CDR3 loop spans 15 amino acids. Germline values: CDR1 LGHNT, CDR2 FRNRAP. After removal of 5 bases from V and 4 bases from J, the junction contained 2 bases not matched to a gene.